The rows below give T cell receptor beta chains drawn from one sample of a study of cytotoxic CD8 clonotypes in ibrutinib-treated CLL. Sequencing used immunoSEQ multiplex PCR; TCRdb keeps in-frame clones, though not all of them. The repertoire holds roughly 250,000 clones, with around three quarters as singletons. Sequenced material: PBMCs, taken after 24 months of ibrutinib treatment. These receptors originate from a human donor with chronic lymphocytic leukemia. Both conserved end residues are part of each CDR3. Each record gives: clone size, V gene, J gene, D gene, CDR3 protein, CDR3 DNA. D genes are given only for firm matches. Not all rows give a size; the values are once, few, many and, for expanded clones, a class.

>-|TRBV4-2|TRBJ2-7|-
CASSQDGTSTSYEQYF
TGTGCCAGCAGCCAAGATGGTACTAGCACATCCTACGAGCAGTACTTC
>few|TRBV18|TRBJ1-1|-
CASSTAEGWTEAFF
TGTGCCAGCTCAACCGCAGAAGGGTGGACTGAAGCTTTCTTT
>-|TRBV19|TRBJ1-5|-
CASSSSRDNNQPQHF
TGTGCCAGTAGTTCAAGCCGGGACAATAATCAGCCCCAGCATTTT
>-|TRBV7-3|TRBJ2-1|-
CASGPPAPYNEQFF
TGTGCCAGCGGACCTCCCGCTCCTTACAATGAGCAGTTCTTC
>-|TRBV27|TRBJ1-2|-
CASTPGRHYGYTF
TGTGCCAGCACCCCGGGACGGCACTATGGCTACACCTTC
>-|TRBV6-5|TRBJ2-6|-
CASSYSLGDGANVLTF
TGTGCCAGCAGTTACTCTCTAGGGGACGGGGCCAACGTCCTGACTTTC
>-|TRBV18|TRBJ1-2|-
CASSSDLLGGYTF
TGTGCCAGCTCATCGGACTTATTGGGAGGCTACACCTTC
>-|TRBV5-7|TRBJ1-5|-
CASRTDGQPQHF
TGTGCCAGCAGAACCGACGGTCAGCCCCAGCATTTT
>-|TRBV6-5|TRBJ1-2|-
CATSGTDTSGYTF
TGTGCCACCTCCGGGACCGATACCAGTGGCTACACCTTC
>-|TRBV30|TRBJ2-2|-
CAWSVQAGELFF
TGTGCCTGGAGTGTACAGGCCGGGGAGCTGTTTTTT
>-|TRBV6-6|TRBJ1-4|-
CASSPRDEKLFF
TGTGCCAGCAGTCCCAGGGATGAAAAACTGTTTTTT
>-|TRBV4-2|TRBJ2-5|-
CASSVGATSLVQETQYF
TGTGCCAGCAGCGTAGGGGCGACTTCGCTAGTCCAAGAGACCCAGTACTTC
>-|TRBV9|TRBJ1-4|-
CASSVTSGGKYEKLFF
TGTGCCAGCAGCGTTACATCCGGAGGGAAATATGAAAAACTGTTTTTT
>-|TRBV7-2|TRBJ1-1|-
CASSLAGGALTEAFF
TGTGCCAGCAGCCTCGCCGGGGGCGCGTTGACTGAAGCTTTCTTT
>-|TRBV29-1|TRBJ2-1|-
CSVEESLTGLNNRGRFF
TGCAGCGTTGAGGAAAGCCTAACGGGACTTAATAACAGGGGCCGGTTCTTC
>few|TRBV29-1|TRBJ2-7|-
CSVEIKNYEQYF
TGCAGCGTTGAAATTAAGAACTACGAGCAGTACTTC
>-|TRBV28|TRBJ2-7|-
CASRSGGGYEQYF
TGTGCCAGTCGGAGTGGGGGCGGATACGAGCAGTACTTC
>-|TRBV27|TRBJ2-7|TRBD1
CASSFGTGRGEQYF
TGTGCCAGCAGTTTCGGGACAGGGCGAGGGGAGCAGTACTTC
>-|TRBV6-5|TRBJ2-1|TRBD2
CASSRTSYNEQFF
TGTGCCAGCAGCCGGACTAGCTACAATGAGCAGTTCTTC
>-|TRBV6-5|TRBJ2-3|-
CASSPTTDTQYF
TGTGCCAGCAGCCCGACCACAGATACGCAGTATTTT
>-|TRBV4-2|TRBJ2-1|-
CASSPSTSSHNEQFF
TGTGCCAGCAGCCCATCGACTAGTAGCCACAATGAGCAGTTCTTC
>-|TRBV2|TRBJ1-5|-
CASSGTFSNQPQHF
TGTGCCAGCAGCGGGACTTTTAGCAATCAGCCCCAGCATTTT
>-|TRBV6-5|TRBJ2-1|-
CASSYGLNEQFF
TGTGCCAGCAGTTACGGCCTCAATGAGCAGTTCTTC
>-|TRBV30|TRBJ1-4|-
CAWSVPPEEKLFF
TGTGCCTGGAGTGTACCCCCAGAGGAAAAACTGTTTTTT
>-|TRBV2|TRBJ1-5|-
CASRQGRQPQHF
TGTGCCAGCAGGCAGGGCCGCCAGCCCCAGCATTTT
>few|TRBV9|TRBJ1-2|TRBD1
CASSEGTDYGYTF
TGTGCCAGCAGCGAGGGGACAGACTATGGCTACACCTTC
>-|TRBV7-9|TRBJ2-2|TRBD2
CASSADPGTSGSYTGELFF
TGTGCCAGCAGCGCCGACCCCGGGACTAGCGGGAGTTACACCGGGGAGCTGTTTTTT
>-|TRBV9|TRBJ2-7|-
CASSSHDRGTRYEQYF
TGTGCCAGCAGCTCCCATGATAGGGGGACAAGGTACGAGCAGTACTTC
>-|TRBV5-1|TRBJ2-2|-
CASSWSLANTGELFF
TGCGCCAGCAGCTGGAGTCTAGCGAACACCGGGGAGCTGTTTTTT
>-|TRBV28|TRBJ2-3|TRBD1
CASSLRDRVTDTQYF
TGTGCCAGCAGTTTACGGGACAGGGTCACAGATACGCAGTATTTT
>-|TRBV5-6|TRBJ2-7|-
CASSRAQGVYEQYF
TGTGCCAGCAGCAGGGCACAGGGAGTCTACGAGCAGTACTTC
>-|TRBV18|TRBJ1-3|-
CASSPATSSGNTIYF
TGTGCCAGCTCACCTGCGACGAGCTCTGGAAACACCATATATTTT